A selection of T cell receptor beta chains follows, all from one sample in a study of cytomegalovirus exposure and HLA in healthy donors. Produced via immunoSEQ multiplex PCR; TCRdb's table is partial and in-frame only. The sample has 55,000 to 70,000 clones, around 94% seen once. The specimen was PBMCs. The receptors shown here come from a man aged 18 to 30 in good health and CMV-seronegative. The CDR3 runs from the conserved cysteine through the conserved F or W. Fields, in order: V gene, CDR3 protein.

V gene: TRBV7-8; CDR3 protein: CASRLTSGRANEQFF
V gene: TRBV18; CDR3 protein: CASSPRQSSGNTIYF
V gene: TRBV19; CDR3 protein: CASSGSSSYNEQFF
V gene: TRBV19; CDR3 protein: CASSMVETGELFF
V gene: TRBV2; CDR3 protein: CASSEGLAGGIYNEQFF
V gene: TRBV6-1; CDR3 protein: CASSGQGAGTEAFF
V gene: TRBV19; CDR3 protein: CASSSPGRRDNEQFF
V gene: TRBV11-2; CDR3 protein: CASRRPGLAIKTQYF
V gene: TRBV21-1; CDR3 protein: CASSATGDTDYGYTF
V gene: TRBV4-2; CDR3 protein: CASSQDLRDYEQYF
V gene: TRBV15; CDR3 protein: CATSRDLSYEQYF
V gene: TRBV9; CDR3 protein: CASSAGQGTEAFF
V gene: TRBV6-1; CDR3 protein: CASSENARGRETQYF
V gene: TRBV19; CDR3 protein: CASSIDLTPNEKLFF
V gene: TRBV29-1; CDR3 protein: CSVESGFYGYTF
V gene: TRBV6-1; CDR3 protein: CASSTADSVRGYTF
V gene: TRBV29-1; CDR3 protein: CSVDWTDLDTEAFF
V gene: TRBV27; CDR3 protein: CASSTLTGLRLYEQYF
V gene: TRBV11-3; CDR3 protein: CASSAGSGTSGRLHNEQFF
V gene: TRBV10-3; CDR3 protein: CAISGTDRGNTGELFF
V gene: TRBV27; CDR3 protein: CASSLSGAWNQPQHF
V gene: TRBV4-3; CDR3 protein: CASSQDLWAGDYNEQFF
V gene: TRBV27; CDR3 protein: CASSRRGETGANVLTF